This is a list of T cell receptor beta chains from one sample in a study of blood T cell repertoires in COVID-19. Produced via immunoSEQ multiplex PCR; TCRdb's table is partial and in-frame only. The profile shows 150,000 to 200,000 clones, around 94% of them singletons. The sample consisted of peripheral blood. These receptors came from a man under 40 with COVID-19, enrolled during active disease. The CDR3 runs from the conserved cysteine through the conserved F or W. The order of the fields is CDR3 DNA, CDR3 protein, clone size, V gene, D gene, J gene. A D gene is named only where the DNA matches it firmly. Size tells how often a clone was seen (once, few, many) or the class of an expanded clone, and some rows leave it out.

cdr3_nt: TGTGCCAGTTGGGACAGGGACACTGAAGCTTTCTTT
cdr3_aa: CASWDRDTEAFF
clone_size: -
v_call: TRBV27
d_call: TRBD1
j_call: TRBJ1-1

cdr3_nt: TGCGCCAGCAGCTTGGAAGGGGTGACAGCATCCTACGAGCAGTACTTC
cdr3_aa: CASSLEGVTASYEQYF
clone_size: once
v_call: TRBV5-1
d_call: -
j_call: TRBJ2-7

cdr3_nt: TGTGCCAGCAGCTTGTATTCAGGGGCAAGTGGCTACACCTTC
cdr3_aa: CASSLYSGASGYTF
clone_size: -
v_call: TRBV5-6
d_call: -
j_call: TRBJ1-2

cdr3_nt: TGCGCCAGCAGCTCAGACAACTCCTACGAGCAGTACTTC
cdr3_aa: CASSSDNSYEQYF
clone_size: -
v_call: TRBV5-1
d_call: -
j_call: TRBJ2-7

cdr3_nt: TGCGCCAGCAGCTTGGCAACAGGGGTCGTGGTCACTGAAGCTTTCTTT
cdr3_aa: CASSLATGVVVTEAFF
clone_size: -
v_call: TRBV5-1
d_call: TRBD1
j_call: TRBJ1-1

cdr3_nt: TGCAGCGCATCGGCAGATACGCAGTATTTT
cdr3_aa: CSASADTQYF
clone_size: -
v_call: TRBV29-1
d_call: -
j_call: TRBJ2-3

cdr3_nt: TGTGCCAGCAGAACGGGACAGGGAGTACATCAGCCCCAGCATTTT
cdr3_aa: CASRTGQGVHQPQHF
clone_size: -
v_call: TRBV27
d_call: TRBD1
j_call: TRBJ1-5

cdr3_nt: TGTGCCAGCAAAACGGGACAGGGGGCCAACACTGAAGCTTTCTTT
cdr3_aa: CASKTGQGANTEAFF
clone_size: -
v_call: TRBV6-5
d_call: TRBD1
j_call: TRBJ1-1

cdr3_nt: TGTGCCAGTAGTATAGCAAGCAGGGGGCGACGGGGCAATCAGCCCCAGCATTTT
cdr3_aa: CASSIASRGRRGNQPQHF
clone_size: -
v_call: TRBV19
d_call: TRBD1
j_call: TRBJ1-5

cdr3_nt: TGTGCCAGCAGTTTAAAGGGGGTTGGGGCCAACGTCCTGACTTTC
cdr3_aa: CASSLKGVGANVLTF
clone_size: -
v_call: TRBV27
d_call: -
j_call: TRBJ2-6

cdr3_nt: TGCGCCAGCAGCTTTAATGCGGGGACCTCAGATACGCAGTATTTT
cdr3_aa: CASSFNAGTSDTQYF
clone_size: -
v_call: TRBV5-1
d_call: -
j_call: TRBJ2-3

cdr3_nt: TGTGCCAGCAGCTTGTATAGCAATCAGCCCCAGCATTTT
cdr3_aa: CASSLYSNQPQHF
clone_size: -
v_call: TRBV5-6
d_call: -
j_call: TRBJ1-5

cdr3_nt: TGTGCCAGCAGCTTAGCTGCCGACGGAGCCTACGAGCAGTACTTC
cdr3_aa: CASSLAADGAYEQYF
clone_size: once
v_call: TRBV11-2
d_call: -
j_call: TRBJ2-7

cdr3_nt: TGTGCCAGCAGTGAAGTAGCGGGGACCTACAATGAGCAGTTCTTC
cdr3_aa: CASSEVAGTYNEQFF
clone_size: -
v_call: TRBV2
d_call: TRBD2
j_call: TRBJ2-1

cdr3_nt: TGTGCCAACTCAGGGTACGGAGCTGGAGGCTACACCTTC
cdr3_aa: CANSGYGAGGYTF
clone_size: once
v_call: TRBV10-3
d_call: -
j_call: TRBJ1-2

cdr3_nt: TGTGCCAGCGGAAGGGCCTTGGCGGGGTATGGCTACACCTTC
cdr3_aa: CASGRALAGYGYTF
clone_size: -
v_call: TRBV6-5
d_call: -
j_call: TRBJ1-2

cdr3_nt: TGCAGCGTTGAAGGGGGGGTCTATGGCTACACCTTC
cdr3_aa: CSVEGGVYGYTF
clone_size: -
v_call: TRBV29-1
d_call: -
j_call: TRBJ1-2

cdr3_nt: TGTGCCAGCAGCGTAGGAGACAGGGGGCTGAACACTGAAGCTTTCTTT
cdr3_aa: CASSVGDRGLNTEAFF
clone_size: -
v_call: TRBV9
d_call: TRBD1
j_call: TRBJ1-1

cdr3_nt: TGCAGCGTTGACGGGGGTGGCTACACCTTC
cdr3_aa: CSVDGGGYTF
clone_size: -
v_call: TRBV29-1
d_call: -
j_call: TRBJ1-2

cdr3_nt: TGTGCCAGCAGTTTACGACAGGGAGGTTGGTATGGCTACACCTTC
cdr3_aa: CASSLRQGGWYGYTF
clone_size: -
v_call: TRBV27
d_call: TRBD1
j_call: TRBJ1-2

cdr3_nt: TGCGCCAGCAGCCGGTCGGGACAGGGCGGTTCACCCCTCCACTTT
cdr3_aa: CASSRSGQGGSPLHF
clone_size: few
v_call: TRBV5-1
d_call: TRBD1
j_call: TRBJ1-6

cdr3_nt: TGCAGCGTTGAAGGACGACAGGGGGCTGAAGCTTTCTTT
cdr3_aa: CSVEGRQGAEAFF
clone_size: -
v_call: TRBV29-1
d_call: TRBD1
j_call: TRBJ1-1

cdr3_nt: TGTGCCAGCAGCATAAGGGCGGGCGGCCCCTTGGCCCAGTACTTC
cdr3_aa: CASSIRAGGPLAQYF
clone_size: -
v_call: TRBV21-1
d_call: -
j_call: TRBJ2-5

cdr3_nt: TGTGCCAGCAGTGATAGGGGTCACGACTACAATGAGCAGTTCTTC
cdr3_aa: CASSDRGHDYNEQFF
clone_size: -
v_call: TRBV25-1
d_call: -
j_call: TRBJ2-1

cdr3_nt: TGTGCCAGCAGCGCCACGCAGGGGGGCGGCGAAAAACTGTTTTTT
cdr3_aa: CASSATQGGGEKLFF
clone_size: once
v_call: TRBV2
d_call: TRBD1
j_call: TRBJ1-4

cdr3_nt: TGTGCCAGCAGCGTAGGCGGTTCTGCAACTAATGAAAAACTGTTTTTT
cdr3_aa: CASSVGGSATNEKLFF
clone_size: -
v_call: TRBV9
d_call: -
j_call: TRBJ1-4

cdr3_nt: TGTGCCAGCACCGAGGGTTACAGGGGGGCGCCGGGACAGCCCCAGCATTTT
cdr3_aa: CASTEGYRGAPGQPQHF
clone_size: -
v_call: TRBV2
d_call: TRBD1
j_call: TRBJ1-5

cdr3_nt: TGTGCCAGCACCACCCTCGCCGGACAGGGGGCACCCCTCCACTTT
cdr3_aa: CASTTLAGQGAPLHF
clone_size: -
v_call: TRBV7-9
d_call: TRBD1
j_call: TRBJ1-6

cdr3_nt: TGTGCCAGCTCACTCGTCAGGGGGCGAGGAGGTGCAGAACTGTTTTTT
cdr3_aa: CASSLVRGRGGAELFF
clone_size: -
v_call: TRBV18
d_call: TRBD1
j_call: TRBJ1-4

cdr3_nt: TGTGCCACCAGCACCCCCAAGGAGACGGGAGACGTGACAGATACGCAGTATTTT
cdr3_aa: CATSTPKETGDVTDTQYF
clone_size: -
v_call: TRBV15
d_call: -
j_call: TRBJ2-3

cdr3_nt: TGTGCCAGCAGTGAAGGACAAGGCAATCAGCCCCAGCATTTT
cdr3_aa: CASSEGQGNQPQHF
clone_size: -
v_call: TRBV2
d_call: -
j_call: TRBJ1-5

cdr3_nt: TGTGCCAGCAGAGATTGGACATCTACCAAAAACATTCAGTACTTC
cdr3_aa: CASRDWTSTKNIQYF
clone_size: -
v_call: TRBV7-2
d_call: -
j_call: TRBJ2-4

cdr3_nt: TGTGCCAGTAGTATAAATCCCCTAGCTGCAGACTACGAGCAGTACTTC
cdr3_aa: CASSINPLAADYEQYF
clone_size: -
v_call: TRBV19
d_call: -
j_call: TRBJ2-7

cdr3_nt: TGTGCCAGTAGTATAGAGTCCTTAGCCGGCTATGGCTACACCTTC
cdr3_aa: CASSIESLAGYGYTF
clone_size: -
v_call: TRBV19
d_call: -
j_call: TRBJ1-2

cdr3_nt: TGCGCCAGCAGCTCGGGGGGACCTAACTATGGCTACACCTTC
cdr3_aa: CASSSGGPNYGYTF
clone_size: -
v_call: TRBV5-1
d_call: -
j_call: TRBJ1-2

cdr3_nt: TGTGCCAGCAGCCAAGTAACAGACACTGAAGCTTTCTTT
cdr3_aa: CASSQVTDTEAFF
clone_size: -
v_call: TRBV3-1/TRBV3-2
d_call: -
j_call: TRBJ1-1

cdr3_nt: TGTGCCAGCACCCCAACCGGGGGGCCTTCCGAGACCCAGTACTTC
cdr3_aa: CASTPTGGPSETQYF
clone_size: -
v_call: TRBV9
d_call: -
j_call: TRBJ2-5

cdr3_nt: TGCGCCAGCAGCCAATCCACAGGGGACATCGACAATGAGCAGTTCTTC
cdr3_aa: CASSQSTGDIDNEQFF
clone_size: -
v_call: TRBV4-1
d_call: TRBD1
j_call: TRBJ2-1

cdr3_nt: TGTGCTAGTGGTTCGTCAGATACGCAGTATTTT
cdr3_aa: CASGSSDTQYF
clone_size: -
v_call: TRBV12-5
d_call: -
j_call: TRBJ2-3

cdr3_nt: TGTGCCAGCAGCCAAACAGGGGCACCCTATTCCCTCTATGGCTACACCTTC
cdr3_aa: CASSQTGAPYSLYGYTF
clone_size: once
v_call: TRBV21-1
d_call: -
j_call: TRBJ1-2

cdr3_nt: TGTGCCAGCAGTACTTCCGGGGAGCAGTACTTC
cdr3_aa: CASSTSGEQYF
clone_size: -
v_call: TRBV6-5
d_call: -
j_call: TRBJ2-7

cdr3_nt: TGCGCCAGCAGCTTGGGTAGGACAAAGAACACCGGGGAGCTGTTTTTT
cdr3_aa: CASSLGRTKNTGELFF
clone_size: once
v_call: TRBV5-1
d_call: -
j_call: TRBJ2-2

cdr3_nt: TGTGCCAGCAGATTAGAACAGGGGTTCAATTCACCCCTCCACTTT
cdr3_aa: CASRLEQGFNSPLHF
clone_size: -
v_call: TRBV6-5
d_call: TRBD1
j_call: TRBJ1-6

cdr3_nt: TGTGCCACCAGTCCCCCTTGGGAGGGGGGCACTGAAGCTTTCTTT
cdr3_aa: CATSPPWEGGTEAFF
clone_size: -
v_call: TRBV15
d_call: -
j_call: TRBJ1-1

cdr3_nt: TGTGCCATCAGTGTGGGAGAAGGTGTCTTTGCGGGGGTCGGGGTCAGTAGCACAGATACGCAGTATTTT
cdr3_aa: CAISVGEGVFAGVGVSSTDTQYF
clone_size: -
v_call: TRBV10-3
d_call: TRBD2
j_call: TRBJ2-3

cdr3_nt: TGTGCCTGGAGTGTAAATTCGGATCTCCGGGGAAAACTGTTTTTT
cdr3_aa: CAWSVNSDLRGKLFF
clone_size: -
v_call: TRBV30
d_call: -
j_call: TRBJ1-4

cdr3_nt: TGTGCCAAAGGGGGGGGGTTGGATCAGCCCCAGCATTTT
cdr3_aa: CAKGGGLDQPQHF
clone_size: -
v_call: TRBV24-1
d_call: -
j_call: TRBJ1-5

cdr3_nt: TGTGCCAGCAGCCTAGGGACAGACTATGGCTACACCTTC
cdr3_aa: CASSLGTDYGYTF
clone_size: -
v_call: TRBV7-6
d_call: TRBD1
j_call: TRBJ1-2

cdr3_nt: TGCGCCAGCAGTGAGTTACAGGGTGTAGCCGGGGAGCTGTTTTTT
cdr3_aa: CASSELQGVAGELFF
clone_size: once
v_call: TRBV10-1
d_call: -
j_call: TRBJ2-2

cdr3_nt: TGTGCCAGCAGCCAAGGTCTTTGGACAGCTAACACCGGGGAGCTGTTTTTT
cdr3_aa: CASSQGLWTANTGELFF
clone_size: -
v_call: TRBV14
d_call: -
j_call: TRBJ2-2

cdr3_nt: TGTGCCAGCAGCGTAGCGGGGGGTGGGGATGGTGAAAAACTGTTTTTT
cdr3_aa: CASSVAGGGDGEKLFF
clone_size: once
v_call: TRBV9
d_call: -
j_call: TRBJ1-4

cdr3_nt: TGTGCCAGCAGCTTAAAACAGGGGAGTGCCGTAAACTATGGCTACACCTTC
cdr3_aa: CASSLKQGSAVNYGYTF
clone_size: once
v_call: TRBV7-9
d_call: TRBD1
j_call: TRBJ1-2

cdr3_nt: TGTGCCAGCAGTGAGGGGACTAGCGGGGAGCAAGAGACCCAGTACTTC
cdr3_aa: CASSEGTSGEQETQYF
clone_size: once
v_call: TRBV2
d_call: TRBD2
j_call: TRBJ2-5

cdr3_nt: TGTGCCAGCAGCCAAGATGAATACGTGGGGGGACCTAGAAACATTCAGTACTTC
cdr3_aa: CASSQDEYVGGPRNIQYF
clone_size: -
v_call: TRBV3-1/TRBV3-2
d_call: -
j_call: TRBJ2-4

cdr3_nt: TGTGCCAGCAGCTTGGGACAGGGCTCAGGTGACTATGGCTACACCTTC
cdr3_aa: CASSLGQGSGDYGYTF
clone_size: -
v_call: TRBV7-9
d_call: TRBD1
j_call: TRBJ1-2

cdr3_nt: TGTGCCAGTACCCCCAGCGGGGGGGCCCAAGTCAATGAGCAGTTCTTC
cdr3_aa: CASTPSGGAQVNEQFF
clone_size: -
v_call: TRBV19
d_call: TRBD2
j_call: TRBJ2-1

cdr3_nt: TGTGCCAGCAGCGTAGGGACAGGGCGAGAGAACACTGAAGCTTTCTTT
cdr3_aa: CASSVGTGRENTEAFF
clone_size: -
v_call: TRBV9
d_call: TRBD1
j_call: TRBJ1-1